The 13 T cell receptor beta chains below were found in one sample sequenced in a study of read filtering for tumor transcriptome and immune sequencing. Molecular barcoded adaptors covering alpha/delta and beta/gamma chains were used on approximately 400 ng RNA. Via MiXCR, TCRdb re-called the reads, giving one row per CDR3 protein. The data contain 60,000 to 80,000 distinct CDR3 sequences, approximately 15% of them singletons. Sequencing was carried out using a population of CD138-negative cells sorted from bone marrow. These receptors were taken from a donor aged 40 or over with multiple myeloma.

This clonotype has just a few counts. This sequence may be a read error, since a much larger clone differs from it by one base. The rearrangement uses TRBV7-2 and TRBJ2-7; D is perhaps TRBD1 or TRBD2 (5 bases each). Germline V CDR1 and CDR2: SGHTA, FQGNSA. This CDR3 region has 15 residues. CDR3 sequence: CASGLGYRAGSEQYF. CDR3 sequence (DNA): TGTGCCAGCGGCTTAGGGTACCGCGCAGGGAGCGAGCAGTACTTC.

The rearrangement joins TRBV4-1 to TRBJ1-6, with 7 positions matching TRBD1. The CDR3 covers 15 residues. Losses at the gene ends were 1 base for V and 7 bases for J; bases not matched to a gene: 4. Germline values: CDR1 MGHRA, CDR2 YSYEKL. The CDR3 loop is CASSQGTGQNSPLHF. CDR3 bases: TGCGCCAGCAGCCAAGGGACAGGACAAAATTCACCCCTCCACTTT.

Ten or more counts support this clonotype. The junction differs from germline at one of its ends, possibly a read error. The V gene is TRBV5-1, the J gene TRBJ2-7; D is unclear. Germline CDR1 reads SGHRS; CDR2 reads YFSETQ. The CDR3 is 12 amino acids. CDR3 DNA: TGTGCCAGCAGTTTGCCCTCCTACGAGCAGTACTTC. Its translation: CASSLPSYEQYF.

About this clonotype: A read error may produce the germline difference seen at one junction end. The chain combines TRBV14 with TRBJ2-1, with TRBD2 matching over 13 bases. Germline V lookup: CDR1 SGHDN, CDR2 FVKESK. The CDR3 extends over 19 amino acids. The CDR3 reads CASSPRLLAGGLSYNERFF. CDR3 nucleotide sequence: TGTGCCAGCAGCCCCCGACTACTAGCGGGAGGGCTGAGCTACAATGAGCGGTTCTTC.

Ten or more counts support this clonotype. The CDR3: CASSALAGGTYEQYF. CDR3 bases: TGTGCCAGCAGCGCACTAGCGGGAGGTACCTACGAGCAGTACTTC. The chain joins TRBV7-2 to TRBJ2-7, with 12 bases that match TRBD2. Trimming cost V 5 bases and J 2 bases; bases outside gene matches: 4. CDR3 length: 15 amino acids. Germline V lookup: CDR1 SGHTA, CDR2 FQGNSA.

This clonotype was seen many times. V and J are TRBV5-1 and TRBJ2-5; 8 bases align to TRBD2. This CDR3 contains 13 residues. CDR1 and CDR2 (germline): SGHRS, YFSETQ. The ends lost 3 bases at V and 4 bases at J; junction bases unmatched: 2. CDR3 nucleotide sequence: TGCGCCAGCAGCTCTAGCGGGTCAGAGACCCAGTACTTC. It specifies CASSSSGSETQYF.

This clonotype was recorded at least ten times. This rearrangement joins TRBV5-4 to TRBJ2-1, with 9 bases aligning to TRBD1. V lost 4 bases to trimming and J lost 12 bases; unmatched junction nucleotides: 11. Germline values: CDR1 SGHNT, CDR2 YYREEE (reference sequence). The CDR3 contains 14 residues. In DNA, the CDR3 is TGTGCCAGCAGCCCGTTCGCGGGACAGGGCGTGCAGTTCTTC. Its protein product is CASSPFAGQGVQFF.

In this sample, this clonotype turned up many times. V gene TRBV7-9 combines with J gene TRBJ2-1, with D perhaps matching TRBD2 (6 bases). The CDR3 is 16 amino acids. Germline V gene data show CDR1 as SEHNR and CDR2 as FQNEAQ (reference sequence). The V gene lost 5 bases and the J gene lost 4 bases, with 18 bases spanning the gap. The CDR3 region is CASSRGTRLLYNEQFF. CDR3 coding DNA: TGTGCCAGCAGCCGAGGGACTCGGCTTTTATACAATGAGCAGTTCTTC.

This clonotype was seen many times. V usage is TRBV30 and J usage is TRBJ2-2; 7 nucleotides agree with TRBD1. V lost 3 bases and J lost 5; bases outside the gene matches: 15. Per the germline V gene, CDR1 is GTSNPN and CDR2 is SVGIG (reference sequence). The CDR3 consists of 17 residues. The CDR3 DNA follows: TGTGCCTGGAGGAATAACAGGGGAGTACGAAATACCGGGGAGCTGTTTTTT. This gives the protein CAWRNNRGVRNTGELFF.

This chain connects TRBV11-2 to TRBJ2-7; D is unclear. With 5 bases removed from V and 3 bases from J, the gap between germline ends came to 5 bases. The germline V gene encodes CDR1 SGHAT and CDR2 FQNNGV. The CDR3 totals 11 residues. The CDR3 nucleotides are TGTGCCAGCAGCGGAAACTACGAGCAGTACTTC. This sequence encodes CASSGNYEQYF.

The rearrangement uses TRBV6-5 and TRBJ2-2; no clear D. Looked up from germline, CDR1 is MNHEY and CDR2 is SVGAGI. CDR3 length equals 12 residues. Deletions cut 10 bases from V and 7 bases from J, with 13 bases between. The CDR3 DNA sequence: TGTGCCACCTCCCGTCTTCTCGGGGAGCTGTTTTTT. It yields the protein CATSRLLGELFF.

This clonotype has at least ten counts. This rearrangement joins TRBV6-2 or TRBV6-3 to TRBJ2-7; D is unresolved. Germline CDR1 is MNHEY and CDR2 is SVGEGT. V lost 2 bases to trimming and J lost 1 base, with 12 bases between them. The CDR3 consists of 15 residues. CDR3 coding DNA: TGTGCCAGCAGTTACCCCCCGACACCTTCCTACGAGCAGTACTTC. It is translated as CASSYPPTPSYEQYF.

A note on this clonotype: No conserved phenylalanine or tryptophan is present at the end of the CDR3, so a read error is the likely explanation. The J gene is TRBJ1-5, the V gene TRBV28, with D possibly TRBD1 on 6 matching bases. Germline CDR1 MDHEN, CDR2 SYDVKM. This CDR3 is built from 18 residues. V dropped 5 bases and J dropped 0 bases, with 20 bases sitting between them. The CDR3 sequence is CASSPLLLDRNSNQPQHL. In nucleotides, the CDR3 is TGTGCCAGCAGTCCCCTCCTCCTAGACAGGAATAGCAATCAGCCCCAGCATCTT.